A single TCR beta chain is shown here with its context. This sample stems from a study of blood T cell repertoires in COVID-19. Study summary: Material from acute and convalescent COVID-19 was sourced from the United States, Italy and Spain. Sample material is recorded as cDNA or gDNA derived from T cells, B-cell-depleted T cells, or PBMCs.

Germline V gene sequence: CDR1 SNHLY, CDR2 FYNNEI. With 6 bases removed from V and 3 bases from J, the gap between germline ends came to 6 bases. The CDR3 runs to 11 residues. In the original workflow: Counts of nucleated cells, estimated from reference gene primer amplification, were obtained. Here immunoSEQ multiplex PCR was the method, and the copy in TCRdb shows in-frame clones only, minus some. From that table come the V and J calls and clone size; the DNA was used to work out D and trimming. Altogether 120,000 or so clones are present, about 80% being singletons, with the ten largest covering 3.8%.

The origin of this receptor is a woman aged 50 to 60 with acute or convalescent COVID-19. V usage is TRBV2 and J usage is TRBJ2-7; no clear D. Specimen: peripheral blood. The CDR3 DNA follows: TGTGCCAGCAGCACTGGCTACGAGCAGTACTTC. Translation gives CASSTGYEQYF.